The present T cell receptor beta chain was sequenced within a study of cytomegalovirus exposure and HLA in healthy donors. Across the study: Early release data held tens of millions of unique TCRs from HLA-typed donors. Genetic ancestry analysis placed about 76% of the roughly 400 donors that were genotyped in the Caucasian-associated cluster. Study-wide results and caveats: When a later analysis was performed, an Asian-associated ancestry cluster reportedly had fewer N-insertions than the approximately 600-donor mean. CMV serostatus was the only immune exposure information that was available.

The V gene's germline CDR1 is SGHNT and CDR2 YYREEE (reference sequence). J gave up 1 base and V 0 bases, and 8 bases lay outside the gene matches. CDR3 length: 20 amino acids. Vbeta (60) and Jbeta (13) primers were used in the PCR. Measured with immunoSEQ multiplex PCR; TCRdb has only the in-frame clones, and not every one. The sample records 95,000 to 110,000 clones, roughly 87% being singletons. This clone appeared once. Its antigen remains unidentified. The origin of this receptor is a man aged 25-45 years in good health and CMV-seropositive. The sequencing sample was made of PBMCs. The chain carries TRBV5-4 and TRBJ2-3, with 16 bases that match TRBD2. CDR3: CASSLAPGLAGGRGTDTQYF. The DNA for the CDR3 is TGTGCCAGCAGCTTGGCGCCGGGACTAGCGGGGGGGCGGGGCACAGATACGCAGTATTTT. Full variable domain (missing parts from reference TRBV5-4 and TRBJ2-3): ETGVTQSPTHLIKTRGQQVTLRCSSQSGHNTVSWYQQALGQGPQFIFQYYREEENGRGNFPPRFSGLQFPNYSSELNVNALELDDSALYLCASSLAPGLAGGRGTDTQYFGPGTRLTVL.